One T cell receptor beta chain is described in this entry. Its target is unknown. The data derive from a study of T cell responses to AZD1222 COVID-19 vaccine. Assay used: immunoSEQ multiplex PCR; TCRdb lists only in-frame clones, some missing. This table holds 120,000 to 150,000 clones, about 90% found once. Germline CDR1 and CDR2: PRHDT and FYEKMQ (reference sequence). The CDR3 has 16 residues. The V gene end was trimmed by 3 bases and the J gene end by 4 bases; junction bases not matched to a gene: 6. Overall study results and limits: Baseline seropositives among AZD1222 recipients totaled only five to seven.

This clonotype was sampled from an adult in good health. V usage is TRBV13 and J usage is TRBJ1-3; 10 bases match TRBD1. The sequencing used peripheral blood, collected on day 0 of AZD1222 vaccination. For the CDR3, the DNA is TGTGCCAGCAGCTTTCGGACAGGGGGGATAGGAAACACCATATATTTT. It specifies CASSFRTGGIGNTIYF. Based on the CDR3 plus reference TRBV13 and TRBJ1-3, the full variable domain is AAGVIQSPRHLIKEKRETATLKCYPIPRHDTVYWYQQGPGQDPQFLISFYEKMQSDKGSIPDRFSAQQFSDYHSELNMSSLELGDSALYFCASSFRTGGIGNTIYFGEGSWLTVV.